These 2 T cell receptor beta chains were sequenced from one sample in a study of blood T cell repertoires in COVID-19. Profiling relied on immunoSEQ multiplex PCR, and the TCRdb table lists in-frame clones only, not all of them. This repertoire shows some 150,000 clones, 70% to 90% found once; its top ten account for 2.4%. Sequences were obtained from peripheral blood. The receptors originated from a woman in her 70s with acute or convalescent COVID-19.

This chain links TRBV5-1 with TRBJ1-6, with TRBD1 matching over 11 bases. The CDR3 length is 15 residues. Germline V gene lookup returns CDR1 SGHRS and CDR2 YFSETQ. Losses at the gene ends were 0 bases for V and 9 bases for J; bases not matched to a gene: 2. CDR3: CASSLDGTGGSPLHF. CDR3 in DNA: TGCGCCAGCAGCTTGGACGGGACAGGGGGTTCACCCCTCCACTTT.

V and J are TRBV19 and TRBJ1-5; 10 bases fit TRBD1. This CDR3 has 17 residues. Germline values: CDR1 LNHDA, CDR2 SQIVND (reference sequence). V was clipped by 4 bases and J by 0 bases; unmatched bases: 6. This CDR3 reads CASSTRTGGYSNQPQHF. CDR3 DNA sequence: TGTGCCAGTAGTACCCGGACAGGGGGATATAGCAATCAGCCCCAGCATTTT.